The 10 T cell receptor beta chains given below trace back to one sample, sequenced in a study of blood T cell repertoires in COVID-19. The repertoire was sequenced with immunoSEQ multiplex PCR; TCRdb's copy has only in-frame clones and lacks some. The table records about 130,000 clones, roughly three quarters of them present only once. The sequenced sample was peripheral blood. The receptors shown here come from a woman in her 70s with acute or convalescent COVID-19.

In the case of this clone: The sample carries other DNA sequences with the same CDR3. V usage is TRBV5-6 and J usage is TRBJ2-3, with no clear D. V lost 0 bases to trimming and J lost 0 bases, with 2 bases between them. The CDR3 runs to 13 residues. Germline-derived CDR1 and CDR2 are SGHDT and YYEEEE. The CDR3 bases are TGTGCCAGCAGCTTGGCTAGCACAGATACGCAGTATTTT. Its translation is CASSLASTDTQYF.

This clone was counted a single time. The CDR3 reads CASSQDLSGRAGEKLFF. CDR3 coding DNA: TGCGCCAGCAGCCAAGATCTCAGCGGGCGGGCCGGTGAAAAACTGTTTTTT. The chain carries TRBV4-1 and TRBJ1-4; no definite D call. Germline V lookup: CDR1 MGHRA, CDR2 YSYEKL. V was pared by 0 bases and J by 7 bases, with 18 bases between. This CDR3 is 17 amino acids long.

The V gene is TRBV7-8, the J gene TRBJ1-4, with a tentative D call TRBD1 (6 bases). The ends were cut back, 5 bases at V and 7 bases at J, with 8 bases in the middle. Germline V gene sequence: CDR1 SGHVS, CDR2 FQNEAQ. CDR3 length: 12 amino acids. The CDR3 loop reads CASSPDSEKLFF. DNA for the CDR3: TGTGCCAGCAGCCCGGACAGTGAAAAACTGTTTTTT.

This rearrangement joins TRBV6-5 to TRBJ2-5; 10 bases fit TRBD2. The CDR3 has 15 residues. The V gene end was trimmed by 6 bases and the J gene end by 5 bases; junction bases not matched to a gene: 9. From germline, CDR1 is MNHEY and CDR2 SVGAGI. CDR3 in amino acids: CASRRSGRAGETQYF. The CDR3 DNA reads TGTGCCAGCAGGAGGAGCGGGAGGGCCGGGGAGACCCAGTACTTC.

V is TRBV5-1 and J is TRBJ2-3; D is unresolved. V gave up 4 bases and J gave up 1 base, with 4 bases separating them. The CDR3 is made up of 12 amino acids. Germline assignment: CDR1 SGHRS and CDR2 YFSETQ. The CDR3 loop reads CASSRGTDTQYF. The CDR3 DNA is TGCGCCAGCAGCCGCGGCACAGATACGCAGTATTTT.

The chain links TRBV21-1 to TRBJ2-4; the DNA was not compared with TRBD1, the D call given in the table. TRBV21-1 is noted as a pseudogene. The length of the CDR3 is 16 residues. The CDR3 sequence is CASSKLGQRVVDIQYF. The CDR3 region has the DNA TGTGCCAGCAGCAAATTGGGACAGCGTGTCGTGGACATTCAGTACTTC.

This clone was counted once. The CDR3 protein is CASSLGTSGGAGTDTQYF. The CDR3, as DNA: TGCGCCAGCAGCCTAGGGACTAGCGGGGGGGCAGGGACAGATACGCAGTATTTT. This chain joins TRBV5-1 and TRBJ2-3; 16 positions agree with TRBD2. V was pared by 4 bases and J by 3 bases, with 8 bases of the junction left unmatched. From germline, CDR1 is SGHRS and CDR2 YFSETQ. The CDR3 spans 18 residues.

The V call is TRBV10-2, the J call TRBJ2-7, with a possible D match to TRBD2 (7 bases). CDR3 size: 13 residues. Between the trimmed V and J ends, which lost 5 bases and 5 bases, there was a span of 13 bases. Germline CDR1 is WSHSY and CDR2 is SAAADI. In DNA form, the CDR3 reads TGCGCCAGCAGTAGAGGGGGGGGGAACGAGCAGTACTTC. It specifies CASSRGGGNEQYF.

The chain carries TRBV7-9 and TRBJ2-7; D gene ambiguous. V was clipped by 2 bases and J by 3 bases, with 11 bases between them. CDR3 length: 14 residues. Germline V gene lookup returns CDR1 SEHNR and CDR2 FQNEAQ (reference sequence). The CDR3 sequence: CASSLFDSGYEQYF. The CDR3 DNA is TGTGCCAGCAGCTTATTTGACTCGGGCTACGAGCAGTACTTC.

This clone occurred a few times. This chain connects TRBV3-1 (or the pseudogene TRBV3-2) to TRBJ1-2, with TRBD1 identical over 10 bases. CDR3 length: 15 residues. Germline CDR1 is LGHDT and CDR2 is YNNKEL (reference sequence). V trimming: 5 bases; J trimming: 4 bases; junction bases outside the gene matches: 7. CDR3 in amino acids: CASSSHRTGGYGYTF. In DNA form, the CDR3 reads TGTGCCAGCAGCTCACATAGGACAGGGGGCTATGGCTACACCTTC.